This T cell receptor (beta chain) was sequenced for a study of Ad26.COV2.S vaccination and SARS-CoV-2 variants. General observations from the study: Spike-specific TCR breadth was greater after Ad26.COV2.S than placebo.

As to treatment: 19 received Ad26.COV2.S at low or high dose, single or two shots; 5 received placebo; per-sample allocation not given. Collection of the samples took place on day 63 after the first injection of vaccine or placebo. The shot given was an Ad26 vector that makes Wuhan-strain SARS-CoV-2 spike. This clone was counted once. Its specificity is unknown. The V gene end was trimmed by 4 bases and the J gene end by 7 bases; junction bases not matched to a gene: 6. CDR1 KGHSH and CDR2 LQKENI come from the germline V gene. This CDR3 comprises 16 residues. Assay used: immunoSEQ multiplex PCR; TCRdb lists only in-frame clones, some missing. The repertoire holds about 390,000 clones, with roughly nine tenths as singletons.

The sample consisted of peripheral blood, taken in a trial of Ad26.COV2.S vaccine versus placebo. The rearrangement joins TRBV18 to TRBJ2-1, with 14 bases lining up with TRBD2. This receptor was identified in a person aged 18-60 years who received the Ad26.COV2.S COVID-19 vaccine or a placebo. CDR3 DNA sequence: TGTGCCAGCTCACAGACTAGCGGGGGGGCCTGGAATGAGCAGTTCTTC. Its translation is CASSQTSGGAWNEQFF.